These 28 T cell receptor beta chains were all obtained from the same sample, sequenced in a study of blood T cell repertoires in COVID-19. The repertoire was sequenced with immunoSEQ multiplex PCR; TCRdb's copy has only in-frame clones and lacks some. The sample yields 30,000 to 40,000 clones, approximately 83% seen once. The sequencing input was peripheral blood. These receptor sequences come from a woman over 75 with active or convalescent COVID-19.

V and J are TRBV5-1 and TRBJ2-3; tentatively, D is TRBD2 (6 bases). Germline V lookup: CDR1 SGHRS, CDR2 YFSETQ. The CDR3 covers 16 residues. Trimming removed 3 bases from V and 2 bases from J, with 16 bases in between. As DNA, the CDR3 is TGCGCCAGCAGCTCCCCTGGCGGGGTCCACACAGATACGCAGTATTTT. It encodes CASSSPGGVHTDTQYF.

The rearrangement uses TRBV3-1 (or the pseudogene TRBV3-2) and TRBJ1-2, with 7 bases that match TRBD1. This CDR3 comprises 12 residues. With 3 bases clipped from V and 8 bases from J, the junction kept 3 bases outside the gene matches. Germline V gives CDR1 LGHDT, CDR2 YNNKEL (reference sequence). Written as DNA, the CDR3 is TGTGCCAGCAGCCAGACGACAGGGGGCTACACCTTC. Protein: CASSQTTGGYTF.

This chain connects TRBV5-1 to TRBJ1-2; D is unresolved. Germline V gene sequence: CDR1 SGHRS, CDR2 YFSETQ. Trimming pared 0 bases from V and 4 bases from J, leaving 16 bases between. There are 16 residues in the CDR3. In DNA, the CDR3 is TGCGCCAGCAGCTTGGACGGCTGGGGAGACATCTATGGCTACACCTTC. It encodes CASSLDGWGDIYGYTF.

The V gene is TRBV7-3, the J gene TRBJ2-1; D uncertain. CDR1 is SGHTA and CDR2 is FQGTGA in the germline V gene. Trimming shortened V by 5 bases and J by 8 bases, and 10 bases separated the two germline ends. The CDR3 contains 12 residues. For the CDR3, the DNA is TGTGCCAGCAGCCCAGGCCCACATGAGCAGTTCTTC. Its translation: CASSPGPHEQFF.

V gene TRBV29-1 combines with J gene TRBJ2-5, with D perhaps matching TRBD1 (6 bases). In germline, CDR1 is SQVTM, CDR2 ANQGSEA. V was clipped by 2 bases and J by 4 bases, with 8 bases between them. The length of the CDR3 is 12 residues. For the CDR3, the DNA is TGCAGCGTTGAAATACAGGGAGAGACCCAGTACTTC. Amino acid sequence: CSVEIQGETQYF.

This rearrangement joins TRBV18 to TRBJ1-3; 9 nucleotides agree with TRBD1. The V and J ends lost 3 bases and 1 base, in that order; junction bases with no gene match: 1. There are 15 residues in the CDR3. Germline lookup yields CDR1 KGHSH and CDR2 LQKENI. DNA of the CDR3: TGTGCCAGCTCACCCGGGACAGGGTCTGGAAACACCATATATTTT. It codes for CASSPGTGSGNTIYF.

The J gene is TRBJ1-1, the V gene TRBV19; D is possibly TRBD1 (5 bases). Trimming left V 1 base short and J 5 bases short, with 11 bases between. Looked up from germline, CDR1 is LNHDA and CDR2 is SQIVND (reference sequence). The CDR3 covers 14 residues. In nucleotides, the CDR3 is TGTGCCAGTAGTATAGGGGTCAGGGTAACTGAAGCTTTCTTT. It encodes CASSIGVRVTEAFF.

This clone was observed a few times. This sequence joins TRBV3-1 (or the pseudogene TRBV3-2) and TRBJ2-7; D gene unclear. The V gene's germline CDR1 is LGHDT and CDR2 YNNKEL (reference sequence). The CDR3 runs to 14 residues. The V end was cut by 3 bases, the J end by 1 base, with 10 bases between. CDR3 protein: CASSQGTVSYEQYF. The CDR3 nucleotides are TGTGCCAGCAGCCAGGGTACAGTGTCCTACGAGCAGTACTTC.

The chain links TRBV28 to TRBJ2-7; 11 bases are shared with TRBD2. V dropped 4 bases and J dropped 1; count of bases not matched to a gene: 9. Germline lookup yields CDR1 MDHEN and CDR2 SYDVKM. The CDR3 loop spans 17 amino acids. The CDR3 here is CASSSPGTSGPSYEQYF. The CDR3 DNA reads TGTGCCAGCAGTTCCCCTGGGACTAGCGGACCTTCCTACGAGCAGTACTTC.

V and J are TRBV7-2 and TRBJ2-1; 7 nucleotides align to TRBD2. The CDR3 has 16 residues. Germline lookup yields CDR1 SGHTA and CDR2 FQGNSA. V shed 1 base and J 6 bases; nucleotides not matched to a gene: 9. The CDR3 DNA follows: TGTGCCAGCAGCTTAGACGGGACTACCGGAGCCAATGAGCAGTTCTTC. Its translation is CASSLDGTTGANEQFF. Using reference TRBV7-2 and TRBJ2-1 for the parts outside the CDR3, the full variable domain is GAGVSQSPSNKVTEKGKDVELRCDPISGHTALYWYRQSLGQGLEFLIYFQGNSAPDKSGLPSDRFSAERTGGSVSTLTIQRTQQEDSAVYLCASSLDGTTGANEQFFGPGTRLTVL.

CDR3 sequence (DNA): TGTGCCAGCAGCTTACGGGGGTCTGGGGCCAACGTCCTGACTTTC. Translating gives CASSLRGSGANVLTF. J is TRBJ2-6 and V is TRBV11-3, with a tentative D call TRBD2 (6 bases). The CDR3 has 15 amino acids. CDR1 and CDR2 from the germline V gene are SGHNT and YENEEA. Trimming removed 2 bases from V and 1 base from J, with 6 bases in between.

The chain recombines TRBV2 with TRBJ1-5; D gene unclear. The V gene lost 6 bases and the J gene lost 3 bases, with 15 bases spanning the gap. This CDR3 has 15 residues. Germline CDR1 and CDR2: SNHLY and FYNNEI. CDR3 in DNA: TGTGCCAGCAGGCCAGGTTTGGTGAACAATCAGCCCCAGCATTTT. Translation: CASRPGLVNNQPQHF. Complete variable domain (other parts from reference TRBV2 and TRBJ1-5): EPEVTQTPSHQVTQMGQEVILRCVPISNHLYFYWYRQILGQKVEFLVSFYNNEISEKSEIFDDQFSVERPDGSNFTLKIRSTKLEDSAMYFCASRPGLVNNQPQHFGDGTRLSIL.

The chain carries TRBV5-1 and TRBJ1-2; D gene unclear. V gave up 0 bases and J gave up 4 bases, with 10 bases separating them. From germline, CDR1 is SGHRS and CDR2 YFSETQ. The CDR3 is 14 amino acids. CDR3 sequence: CASSLGANSYGYTF. Here the CDR3 DNA reads TGCGCCAGCAGCTTGGGAGCTAACAGCTATGGCTACACCTTC. The full variable domain, with the rest looked up from reference TRBV5-1 and TRBJ1-2, is KAGVTQTPRYLIKTRGQQVTLSCSPISGHRSVSWYQQTPGQGLQFLFEYFSETQRNKGNFPGRFSGRQFSNSRSEMNVSTLELGDSALYLCASSLGANSYGYTFGSGTRLTVV.

The V and J genes are TRBV28 and TRBJ2-5; D is undetermined. This CDR3 is 13 amino acids long. Looked up from germline, CDR1 is MDHEN and CDR2 is SYDVKM. Trimming removed 1 base at V and 8 bases at J, with 11 bases between. The CDR3 loop reads CASSLSDKRTQYF. CDR3 bases: TGTGCCAGCAGTTTATCAGACAAGAGAACCCAGTACTTC.

The chain carries TRBV10-3 and TRBJ2-2; 10 positions agree with TRBD2. The CDR3 consists of 16 residues. The germline V gene has CDR1 ENHRY and CDR2 SYGVKD. The J segment lost 1 base and the V segment lost 4 bases, leaving 3 bases of the junction unmatched. CDR3 residues: CAISALAGLNTGELFF. CDR3 sequence (DNA): TGTGCCATCAGTGCACTAGCGGGGTTGAACACCGGGGAGCTGTTTTTT.

The chain combines TRBV9 with TRBJ2-1; 11 bases fit TRBD2. Per the germline V gene, CDR1 is SGDLS and CDR2 is YYNGEE. The CDR3 spans 17 residues. V lost 2 bases and J lost 5; bases outside the gene matches: 9. CDR3 sequence reads: CASSVGPGTSGNNEQFF. The CDR3 nucleotides read TGTGCCAGCAGCGTTGGCCCCGGGACTAGCGGAAACAATGAGCAGTTCTTC.

The rearrangement uses TRBV9 and TRBJ2-5, with 11 bases that match TRBD2. Germline values: CDR1 SGDLS, CDR2 YYNGEE. V was clipped by 0 bases and J by 3 bases; unmatched bases: 10. The CDR3 length is 18 residues. CDR3 coding DNA: TGTGCCAGCAGCGTAGCGCTAGCGGGAGGACCGGGGAAAGAGACCCAGTACTTC. Amino acids: CASSVALAGGPGKETQYF. Combining the CDR3 with reference TRBV9 and TRBJ2-5 gives the whole variable domain DSGVTQTPKHLITATGQRVTLRCSPRSGDLSVYWYQQSLDQGLQFLIQYYNGEERAKGNILERFSAQQFPDLHSELNLSSLELGDSALYFCASSVALAGGPGKETQYFGPGTRLLVL.

This clone has just a few counts. The V gene is TRBV3-1 (or the pseudogene TRBV3-2), the J gene TRBJ1-5, with D unclear. V was trimmed by 4 bases and J by 6 bases, leaving 13 bases between them. Germline CDR1 and CDR2: LGHDT and YNNKEL (reference sequence). The CDR3 contains 14 residues. CDR3 loop: CASSLEGRGQPQHF. In nucleotides, the CDR3 is TGTGCCAGCAGCCTTGAGGGTCGGGGTCAGCCCCAGCATTTT.

This clone was seen just once. The V and J genes are TRBV11-2 and TRBJ2-1; TRBD1 agrees at 8 bases. This CDR3 is 15 amino acids long. The germline gives CDR1 SGHAT, CDR2 FQNNGV. The trim removed 5 bases at V and 4 bases at J, leaving 7 bases unmatched. In DNA, the CDR3 is TGTGCCAGCAGCCGCGACAGGGGAGAATACAATGAGCAGTTCTTC. Translation gives CASSRDRGEYNEQFF.

The chain combines TRBV11-3 with TRBJ2-5; 7 bases match TRBD2. The CDR3 contains 13 residues. The J segment lost 2 bases and the V segment lost 6 bases, leaving 3 bases of the junction unmatched. Per germline, CDR1 SGHNT and CDR2 YENEEA. The CDR3 DNA reads TGTGCCAGCAGTAGCGGGCCTCAAGAGACCCAGTACTTC. Translated: CASSSGPQETQYF.

This chain connects TRBV3-1 (or the pseudogene TRBV3-2) to TRBJ1-6; 8 nucleotides align to TRBD1. From germline, CDR1 is LGHDT and CDR2 YNNKEL (reference sequence). V lost 4 bases to trimming and J lost 5 bases; unmatched junction nucleotides: 16. The CDR3 spans 19 residues. CDR3 loop: CASSPRGGPGGDDNSPLHF. CDR3 DNA sequence: TGTGCCAGCAGCCCCCGCGGGGGACCAGGGGGCGATGATAATTCACCCCTCCACTTT.

CDR3 coding DNA: TGTGCCAGCAGCTTAGACGGGGGGGGTGATGAGCAGTTCTTC. Translation: CASSLDGGGDEQFF. The V and J genes are TRBV11-2 and TRBJ2-1; 8 positions match TRBD2. Trimming removed 0 bases from V and 8 bases from J; junction bases left unmatched: 3. The CDR3 has 14 amino acids. The germline V gene has CDR1 SGHAT and CDR2 FQNNGV. Full variable domain (outside the CDR3, taken from reference TRBV11-2 and TRBJ2-1): EAGVAQSPRYKIIEKRQSVAFWCNPISGHATLYWYQQILGQGPKLLIQFQNNGVVDDSQLPKDRFSAERLKGVDSTLKIQPAKLEDSAVYLCASSLDGGGDEQFFGPGTRLTVL.

This clone was picked up a small number of times. The J gene is TRBJ1-2, the V gene TRBV4-1, with 8 nucleotides matching TRBD1. The CDR3 sequence is 15 residues long. J gave up 4 bases and V 4 bases, and 8 bases lay outside the gene matches. Germline lookup yields CDR1 MGHRA and CDR2 YSYEKL. For the CDR3, the DNA is TGCGCCAGCAGCCTCGGACAGGGAGGCGGCTATGGCTACACCTTC. It yields the protein CASSLGQGGGYGYTF.

This clone showed up just once. The chain employs TRBV2 and TRBJ2-7; 7 nucleotides align to TRBD2. Germline-derived CDR1 and CDR2 are SNHLY and FYNNEI. V lost 6 bases, J lost 1 base, and 6 bases stayed unmatched. The CDR3 spans 14 residues. The chain's CDR3 is CASSGTGGSYEQYF. The CDR3 DNA reads TGTGCCAGCAGCGGGACGGGGGGTTCCTACGAGCAGTACTTC. The variable domain in full, with the rest retrieved from reference TRBV2 and TRBJ2-7, is EPEVTQTPSHQVTQMGQEVILRCVPISNHLYFYWYRQILGQKVEFLVSFYNNEISEKSEIFDDQFSVERPDGSNFTLKIRSTKLEDSAMYFCASSGTGGSYEQYFGPGTRLTVT.

This clone was detected a few times. This chain joins TRBV19 and TRBJ1-2, with TRBD1 matching over 7 bases. The CDR3 is 15 amino acids. Germline V gene data show CDR1 as LNHDA and CDR2 as SQIVND (reference sequence). V was clipped by 1 base and J by 4 bases; unmatched bases: 6. CDR3 coding DNA: TGTGCCAGTAGTATAGGGACGGACAGGATCTATGGCTACACCTTC. This sequence encodes CASSIGTDRIYGYTF.

The chain couples TRBV5-6 to TRBJ1-5; 9 bases agree with TRBD1. V lost 4 bases, J lost 5 bases, and 7 bases stayed unmatched. The CDR3 runs 15 residues. The germline V gene has CDR1 SGHDT and CDR2 YYEEEE. CDR3 protein: CASSIPGQGDQPQHF. In DNA, the CDR3 is TGTGCCAGCAGCATACCGGGACAGGGTGATCAGCCCCAGCATTTT.

CDR3 nucleotides: TGTGCCACCAGCAGAGCCAACGACAGAGCCTCTGGAAACACCATATATTTT. It codes for CATSRANDRASGNTIYF. The V gene is TRBV15, the J gene TRBJ1-3, with D tentatively TRBD1 (5 bases). The CDR3 runs 17 residues. CDR1 is LNHNV, CDR2 YYDKDF, per germline (reference sequence). Trimming stripped 1 base from V and 0 bases from J, with 13 bases between.

V is TRBV6-2 or TRBV6-3 and J is TRBJ1-5; unclear D gene. Germline CDR1 reads MNHEY; CDR2 reads SVGEGT. CDR3 size: 16 residues. V gave up 6 bases and J gave up 2 bases, with 17 bases separating them. The CDR3 protein is CASSQRHVSGNQPQHF. DNA of the CDR3: TGTGCCAGCAGCCAGAGACACGTTTCTGGCAATCAGCCCCAGCATTTT.